This is a list of T cell receptor beta chains from one sample in a study of control samples from healthy donors and cancer patients. Assay: immunoSEQ multiplex PCR; the TCRdb copy retains only in-frame clones and omits some. The sample has about 190,000 clones, 91% seen once. What was sequenced was blood. Every receptor here comes from a man between 25 and 39 years old in good health. CDR3s include the opening cysteine and the closing phenylalanine or tryptophan. Each record gives: CDR3 DNA, CDR3 protein, V gene, clone size, J gene, D gene. The D gene is left open where the match is weak. Clone size is not always given. Where it is, it says once, few, many or a class for expanded clones.

CDR3 DNA: TGTGCCAGCCTGGGAGCGGGGGGGCCTTCCGGGGAGCTGTTTTTT
CDR3 protein: CASLGAGGPSGELFF
V gene: TRBV2
clone size: NA
J gene: TRBJ2-2
D gene: TRBD2

CDR3 DNA: TGTGCCAGCAGCTTAGGATGGGGACTAGCGGAGTTAGAGCAGTTCTTC
CDR3 protein: CASSLGWGLAELEQFF
V gene: TRBV11-2
clone size: once
J gene: TRBJ2-1
D gene: TRBD2

CDR3 DNA: TGTGCCAGCAGCCACGCCTCAGGGGACTACTATGGCTACACCTTC
CDR3 protein: CASSHASGDYYGYTF
V gene: TRBV7-9
clone size: NA
J gene: TRBJ1-2
D gene: NA

CDR3 DNA: TGCGCCAGCAGCTTAGGGGAAACTAACTATGGCTACACCTTC
CDR3 protein: CASSLGETNYGYTF
V gene: TRBV5-1
clone size: NA
J gene: TRBJ1-2
D gene: NA

CDR3 DNA: TGTGCCAGCAGTTTGCGCGCGATCGGACAGGCATCCGGAAACACCATATATTTT
CDR3 protein: CASSLRAIGQASGNTIYF
V gene: TRBV7-8
clone size: NA
J gene: TRBJ1-3
D gene: TRBD1

CDR3 DNA: TGTGCCAGTGAGCAGATAACCGGGGAGCTGTTTTTT
CDR3 protein: CASEQITGELFF
V gene: TRBV19
clone size: NA
J gene: TRBJ2-2
D gene: NA

CDR3 DNA: TGTGCCAGCAGTTTATTGGCAGGGGGGATAAATGAGCAGTTCTTC
CDR3 protein: CASSLLAGGINEQFF
V gene: TRBV27
clone size: NA
J gene: TRBJ2-1
D gene: NA

CDR3 DNA: TGTGCCAGCCGAGCGTCGGGGAACACTGAAGCTTTCTTT
CDR3 protein: CASRASGNTEAFF
V gene: TRBV7-9
clone size: NA
J gene: TRBJ1-1
D gene: NA

CDR3 DNA: TGTGCCAGCAGCGCAGGCGGTGGGAGGCCCCAAGAGACCCAGTACTTC
CDR3 protein: CASSAGGGRPQETQYF
V gene: TRBV11-2
clone size: NA
J gene: TRBJ2-5
D gene: NA

CDR3 DNA: TGCGCCAGCAGTAGGGGACAGGGAGTTCAGTATGGCTACACCTTC
CDR3 protein: CASSRGQGVQYGYTF
V gene: TRBV10-2
clone size: NA
J gene: TRBJ1-2
D gene: TRBD1

CDR3 DNA: TGTGCCAGCAGCTTGACGGCTAATTCACCCCTCCACTTT
CDR3 protein: CASSLTANSPLHF
V gene: TRBV5-5
clone size: NA
J gene: TRBJ1-6
D gene: NA

CDR3 DNA: TGTGCCAGCAGCTTTACCGCGGGGAATGGCTACACCTTC
CDR3 protein: CASSFTAGNGYTF
V gene: TRBV9
clone size: NA
J gene: TRBJ1-2
D gene: NA

CDR3 DNA: TGTGCCATCAGTCCTACCGGGGAGCTGTTTTTT
CDR3 protein: CAISPTGELFF
V gene: TRBV10-3
clone size: NA
J gene: TRBJ2-2
D gene: NA

CDR3 DNA: TGTGCCAGTACCGCGACAGTTCCGGATGAGCAGTTCTTC
CDR3 protein: CASTATVPDEQFF
V gene: TRBV19
clone size: NA
J gene: TRBJ2-1
D gene: NA

CDR3 DNA: TGTGCCTGGAGTGTCGGACAGAATGTACGACGGGGAGAGACCCAGTACTTC
CDR3 protein: CAWSVGQNVRRGETQYF
V gene: TRBV30
clone size: few
J gene: TRBJ2-5
D gene: NA

CDR3 DNA: TGCGCCAGCAGTGAGTCGCTAAGCGGACCCTACAATGAGCAGTTCTTC
CDR3 protein: CASSESLSGPYNEQFF
V gene: TRBV10-1
clone size: NA
J gene: TRBJ2-1
D gene: NA

CDR3 DNA: TGTGCCAGCCGCTTATACGTAGGCCAGCCCCAGCATTTT
CDR3 protein: CASRLYVGQPQHF
V gene: TRBV27
clone size: NA
J gene: TRBJ1-5
D gene: NA

CDR3 DNA: TGTGCCAGCAGCCTGGGGGCCCGAGGGAATGAGCAGTTCTTC
CDR3 protein: CASSLGARGNEQFF
V gene: TRBV3-1/TRBV3-2
clone size: NA
J gene: TRBJ2-1
D gene: NA

CDR3 DNA: TGTGCCAGTTCCAGGGAAATCCGTGGCTACACCTTC
CDR3 protein: CASSREIRGYTF
V gene: TRBV7-4
clone size: NA
J gene: TRBJ1-2
D gene: NA

CDR3 DNA: TGTGCCAGCAGTCCCGACAGGGGGCCAAATCAGCCCCAGCATTTT
CDR3 protein: CASSPDRGPNQPQHF
V gene: TRBV6-5
clone size: once
J gene: TRBJ1-5
D gene: TRBD1

CDR3 DNA: TGTGCCAGCAGTGAAGTCACATTATATGAGCAGTTCTTC
CDR3 protein: CASSEVTLYEQFF
V gene: TRBV6-1
clone size: NA
J gene: TRBJ2-1
D gene: NA

CDR3 DNA: TGCGCCAGCAGTGAGGTGTCTAGCGGAGAGTACGAGCAGTACTTC
CDR3 protein: CASSEVSSGEYEQYF
V gene: TRBV10-1
clone size: NA
J gene: TRBJ2-7
D gene: TRBD2

CDR3 DNA: TGTGCCAGCCTCCCGGCCGCGGGCAGGGCTTATGGCTACACCTTC
CDR3 protein: CASLPAAGRAYGYTF
V gene: TRBV2
clone size: NA
J gene: TRBJ1-2
D gene: NA

CDR3 DNA: TGTGCCAGCAGCTTCGGGAATCAGCCCCAGCATTTT
CDR3 protein: CASSFGNQPQHF
V gene: TRBV5-6
clone size: NA
J gene: TRBJ1-5
D gene: NA

CDR3 DNA: TGTGCTAGTGGTTTGTTTAGGCAGGGCGGAGATACGCAGTATTTT
CDR3 protein: CASGLFRQGGDTQYF
V gene: TRBV12-5
clone size: NA
J gene: TRBJ2-3
D gene: NA

CDR3 DNA: TGTGCCAGCAGCCAGGCATACAACCGGGACATAGGCAATGAGCAGTTCTTC
CDR3 protein: CASSQAYNRDIGNEQFF
V gene: TRBV14
clone size: NA
J gene: TRBJ2-1
D gene: NA

CDR3 DNA: TGCAGTGCTAGTTGGGCAGGGGCCAATCAGCCCCAGCATTTT
CDR3 protein: CSASWAGANQPQHF
V gene: TRBV20-1
clone size: few
J gene: TRBJ1-5
D gene: NA

CDR3 DNA: TGTGCCAGCAGCTCACAGGGGGACAATTCACCCCTCCACTTT
CDR3 protein: CASSSQGDNSPLHF
V gene: TRBV7-9
clone size: once
J gene: TRBJ1-6
D gene: TRBD1

CDR3 DNA: TGTGCCAGCAGCCAAATCAACGGTAATGAAAAACTGTTTTTT
CDR3 protein: CASSQINGNEKLFF
V gene: TRBV14
clone size: NA
J gene: TRBJ1-4
D gene: NA

CDR3 DNA: TGCGCCAGCAGTGAGTCGCGCAGAGAACAGGGGGCGGAGGGCTACACCTTC
CDR3 protein: CASSESRREQGAEGYTF
V gene: TRBV10-1
clone size: NA
J gene: TRBJ1-2
D gene: TRBD1

CDR3 DNA: TGTGCCAGCAGGGAGAGACCCATGAACACTGAAGCTTTCTTT
CDR3 protein: CASRERPMNTEAFF
V gene: TRBV5-4
clone size: many
J gene: TRBJ1-1
D gene: NA

CDR3 DNA: TGCAGCGTTGAAGTGTACAATGAGCAGTTCTTC
CDR3 protein: CSVEVYNEQFF
V gene: TRBV29-1
clone size: NA
J gene: TRBJ2-1
D gene: NA

CDR3 DNA: TGCGCCAGCACCAGATCCACAGATACGCAGTATTTT
CDR3 protein: CASTRSTDTQYF
V gene: TRBV5-1
clone size: NA
J gene: TRBJ2-3
D gene: NA

CDR3 DNA: TGTGCCAGTCAGGGACCCGGGGGGGCCAAAAACATTCAGTACTTC
CDR3 protein: CASQGPGGAKNIQYF
V gene: TRBV19
clone size: once
J gene: TRBJ2-4
D gene: TRBD2

CDR3 DNA: TGTGCCAGCAGCTTAGATTCGCGTAATTCACCCCTCCACTTT
CDR3 protein: CASSLDSRNSPLHF
V gene: TRBV11-2
clone size: NA
J gene: TRBJ1-6
D gene: NA

CDR3 DNA: TGCGCCAGCAGCCCCCGGTGGGGGCCGGGAAACACCATATATTTT
CDR3 protein: CASSPRWGPGNTIYF
V gene: TRBV4-1
clone size: NA
J gene: TRBJ1-3
D gene: NA

CDR3 DNA: TGCGCCAGCAGCCAAGAGGCAGGGAATGAGCAGTTCTTC
CDR3 protein: CASSQEAGNEQFF
V gene: TRBV4-1
clone size: NA
J gene: TRBJ2-1
D gene: NA

CDR3 DNA: TGTGCCAGCAATGTACAGGGATTGAACACTGAAGCTTTCTTT
CDR3 protein: CASNVQGLNTEAFF
V gene: TRBV25-1
clone size: NA
J gene: TRBJ1-1
D gene: NA

CDR3 DNA: TGTGCCAGCAGAACTTACAGGCAAAATCAGCCCCAGCATTTT
CDR3 protein: CASRTYRQNQPQHF
V gene: TRBV28
clone size: NA
J gene: TRBJ1-5
D gene: NA

CDR3 DNA: TGTGCCAGCAGCATTACAGGAAGCTCCTACAATGAGCAGTTCTTC
CDR3 protein: CASSITGSSYNEQFF
V gene: TRBV7-3
clone size: NA
J gene: TRBJ2-1
D gene: NA

CDR3 DNA: TGTGCCAGCAGCCTCGGGGGGGCTACCTCAACTAATGAAAAACTGTTTTTT
CDR3 protein: CASSLGGATSTNEKLFF
V gene: TRBV3-1/TRBV3-2
clone size: NA
J gene: TRBJ1-4
D gene: NA

CDR3 DNA: TGCGCCAGCAGCCTAGGACAGGGAGATCAGCCCCAGCATTTT
CDR3 protein: CASSLGQGDQPQHF
V gene: TRBV5-1
clone size: NA
J gene: TRBJ1-5
D gene: TRBD1

CDR3 DNA: TGTGCCAGCAGCCGTGGGACGCCCGGGCTAGATTCACCCCTCCACTTT
CDR3 protein: CASSRGTPGLDSPLHF
V gene: TRBV5-4
clone size: NA
J gene: TRBJ1-6
D gene: NA

CDR3 DNA: TGTGCCAGCAGCTTAGGCAACAGGGGGCGCAACACTGAAGCTTTCTTT
CDR3 protein: CASSLGNRGRNTEAFF
V gene: TRBV7-8
clone size: NA
J gene: TRBJ1-1
D gene: TRBD1

CDR3 DNA: TGTGCCAGCAGCCCAAGCGACAGGGCCGCCTACGAGCAGTACTTC
CDR3 protein: CASSPSDRAAYEQYF
V gene: TRBV11-2
clone size: NA
J gene: TRBJ2-7
D gene: TRBD1

CDR3 DNA: TGTGCCAGCACAGACAGGGATGGCTACACCTTC
CDR3 protein: CASTDRDGYTF
V gene: TRBV2
clone size: NA
J gene: TRBJ1-2
D gene: TRBD1

CDR3 DNA: TGCGCCAGCAGTGATCTATCAGGGCCCGCTGGCTACACCTTC
CDR3 protein: CASSDLSGPAGYTF
V gene: TRBV10-2
clone size: NA
J gene: TRBJ1-2
D gene: NA

CDR3 DNA: TGTGCCAGTAGTATTCCTGGTGGGGGCTCCAAAAACATTCAGTACTTC
CDR3 protein: CASSIPGGGSKNIQYF
V gene: TRBV19
clone size: once
J gene: TRBJ2-4
D gene: NA

CDR3 DNA: TGTGCCACCAGCAGAGACAGCCAAGAGACCCAGTACTTC
CDR3 protein: CATSRDSQETQYF
V gene: TRBV15
clone size: NA
J gene: TRBJ2-5
D gene: NA

CDR3 DNA: TGTGCCAGCAGCTCGGCCTGGCAGGGGAAGACCCAGTACTTC
CDR3 protein: CASSSAWQGKTQYF
V gene: TRBV7-6
clone size: NA
J gene: TRBJ2-5
D gene: NA

CDR3 DNA: TGTGCCAGCTCACAGGGACGGAGCTCTGGAAACACCATATATTTT
CDR3 protein: CASSQGRSSGNTIYF
V gene: TRBV18
clone size: NA
J gene: TRBJ1-3
D gene: NA